This T cell receptor (beta chain) derives from a study of vaccination effects on CD4 cells after COVID-19. Cells that had been cultured for nine to eleven days were the source of isolated CD4+ T cells. Remarks on this clone: What it recognizes is unknown.

The repertoire was sequenced with immunoSEQ multiplex PCR; TCRdb's copy has only in-frame clones and lacks some. Altogether tens of thousands of clones are present, 72% being singletons, with the ten largest covering roughly a quarter. The CDR3 covers 13 residues. Trimming pared 3 bases from V and 5 bases from J, leaving 10 bases between. Germline V gives CDR1 PRHDT, CDR2 FYEKMQ (reference sequence). The receptor was derived from a human donor who had a prior SARS-CoV-2 infection. The starting material was CD4+ T cells from PBMCs cultured without peptide, obtained before COVID-19 vaccination. J is TRBJ2-5 and V is TRBV13, with no clear D. The CDR3 protein is CASSFLQAETQYF. The CDR3 DNA sequence: TGTGCCAGCAGCTTCCTTCAGGCGGAGACCCAGTACTTC.